This T cell receptor (beta chain) was found in a study of cytomegalovirus exposure and HLA in healthy donors. PCR involved 60 Vbeta and 13 Jbeta primers. Method: immunoSEQ multiplex PCR; TCRdb's copy keeps in-frame clones and lacks some. The sample has around 100,000 clones; 79% are singletons. The clonotype originates from a female donor in good health and CMV-seropositive. The sequenced material came from PBMCs.

The CDR3, as DNA: TGTGCCTGGAGTCACCTAACAGGGGGGGGGCGGGCCTATGGCTACACCTTC. Its protein is CAWSHLTGGGRAYGYTF. J is TRBJ1-2 and V is TRBV30, with 8 nucleotides matching TRBD1. The CDR3 is made up of 17 amino acids. V shed 2 bases and J 4 bases; nucleotides not matched to a gene: 15. In germline, CDR1 is GTSNPN, CDR2 SVGIG (reference sequence). The complete variable domain, with remaining parts taken from reference TRBV30 and TRBJ1-2, reads SQTIHQWPATLVQPVGSPLSLECTVEGTSNPNLYWYRQAAGRGLQLLFYSVGIGQISSEVPQNLSASRPQDRQFILSSKKLLLSDSGFYLCAWSHLTGGGRAYGYTFGSGTRLTVV.